This T cell receptor beta chain comes out of a study of early T cells in non-severe SARS-CoV-2 infection. Study-level background: The chains were unpaired, and the sequenced material was bulk RNA from unsorted whole blood.

Whole-study findings and limits: Comparison of clonotypes with VDJdb favored anti-spike CD8 responses while missing private and CD4 specificities.

This clonotype was counted a few times. Its antigen remains unknown. Separate cDNA molecules each had unique molecular identifiers attached to them. TCRdb used MiXCR to reprocess the 5' RACE reads, holding one entry per CDR3 protein. This repertoire shows approximately 43,000 distinct CDR3 sequences, 7% to 7.5% found once; its top ten account for roughly 5%. The CDR3 sequence is 14 residues long. In germline, CDR1 is SSHAT, CDR2 FNYEAQ (reference sequence). The V and J ends lost 5 bases and 8 bases respectively, with 15 bases between them. This TCR came from an adult who was a healthcare worker with PCR-confirmed SARS-CoV-2 infection or an uninfected control (not recorded which). This sequence joins TRBV7-7 and TRBJ1-4; the D gene is possibly TRBD1 (6 bases). Sample: whole blood. The DNA for the CDR3 is TGTGCCAGCAGCCCGGACCAAAGGGGGGAAAAACTGTTTTTT. This gives the protein CASSPDQRGEKLFF.